This T cell receptor beta chain was captured in a study of blood T cell repertoires in COVID-19. The CDR3 is made up of 16 amino acids. From germline, CDR1 is SGDLS and CDR2 YYNGEE. The ends were cut back, 3 bases at V and 0 bases at J, with 16 bases in the middle. Study processing details: Nucleated cell counts were estimated from reference gene primer amplification. Clones were sequenced by immunoSEQ multiplex PCR, and TCRdb holds only the in-frame ones, with some missing. That table is the source of V, J and clone size, and D and trimming were worked out from the DNA. The sample contains about 320,000 clones, more than 70% of which appear only once.

The receptor was derived from a woman under 40 with COVID-19, enrolled during active disease. Sequencing was carried out using peripheral blood. The genes are TRBV9 and TRBJ2-7; tentative D call: TRBD1 (6 bases). CDR3 bases: TGTGCCAGCAGCGCCCTCTCAGGGGCCTTCTCCTACGAGCAGTACTTC. This translates into CASSALSGAFSYEQYF.